The 22 T cell receptor beta chains in this list originate from one sample, sequenced in a study of blood T cell repertoires in COVID-19 (dated by TCRdb to about 2020). Library generation was performed with the immunoSEQ multiplex PCR assay. Held by TCRdb, this immuneACCESS table contains in-frame sequences only and omits some clones. Under half of the omission traces to an unresolved V gene where checked; the cause of the rest is unknown. For this sample there are around 110,000 clones; approximately 80% appear just once. The ten largest clones capture under 0.85% of the sample. Source material: peripheral blood. The receptors were gathered from a woman between 65 and 79 years old with acute or convalescent COVID-19.

In DNA form, the CDR3 reads TGTGCCAGCAGTGAAGGGTGGACAGGGACGTCGGGAAGTCAGTACTTC. As protein: CASSEGWTGTSGSQYF. The chain has TRBV6-1 and TRBJ2-4; 8 bases are shared with TRBD1. Trimming removed 1 base from V and 12 bases from J; junction bases left unmatched: 14. The germline V gene has CDR1 MNHNS and CDR2 SASEGT. This CDR3 contains 16 residues.

This clone has only a few counts. V usage is TRBV11-2 and J usage is TRBJ1-4; TRBD1 agrees at 11 bases. After removal of 3 bases from V and 6 bases from J, the junction contained 3 bases not matched to a gene. This CDR3 contains 15 residues. Germline V gives CDR1 SGHAT, CDR2 FQNNGV. Here the CDR3 DNA reads TGTGCCAGCAGCTTCGGACAGGGGGCATATGAAAAACTGTTTTTT. Amino acid sequence: CASSFGQGAYEKLFF.

J is TRBJ2-5 and V is TRBV7-9; D is perhaps TRBD2 (7 bases). The V end was cut by 4 bases, the J end by 6 bases, with 21 bases between. The germline gives CDR1 SEHNR, CDR2 FQNEAQ (reference sequence). The CDR3 loop spans 16 amino acids. CDR3 residues: CASSSEGGGPRKTQYF. The CDR3 DNA follows: TGTGCCAGCAGCTCAGAGGGGGGAGGGCCTCGGAAGACCCAGTACTTC.

The chain links TRBV13 to TRBJ1-2; a weak D match, TRBD1 (6 bases). The CDR3 extends over 13 amino acids. The V end lost 4 bases, the J end lost 4 bases, and 10 bases lay between the germline ends. Germline CDR1 and CDR2: PRHDT and FYEKMQ (reference sequence). The CDR3 sequence is CASSSTGSYGYTF. CDR3 bases: TGTGCCAGCAGCTCCACAGGGTCCTATGGCTACACCTTC.

The chain couples TRBV12-5 to TRBJ1-2; weak D call: TRBD1 (5 bases). With 0 bases removed from V and 0 bases from J, the gap between germline ends came to 14 bases. The germline gives CDR1 LGHNT, CDR2 FRNRAP. CDR3 size: 17 residues. The CDR3 region is CASGLVLSRAANYGYTF. The CDR3 DNA sequence: TGTGCTAGTGGTTTGGTACTCAGCAGGGCTGCTAACTATGGCTACACCTTC.

The J gene is TRBJ2-1, the V gene TRBV3-1 (or the pseudogene TRBV3-2); TRBD2 agrees at 11 bases. V shed 2 bases and J 3 bases; nucleotides not matched to a gene: 9. The CDR3 is 18 residues long. Per germline, CDR1 LGHDT and CDR2 YNNKEL (reference sequence). The CDR3 DNA is TGTGCCAGCAGCCAAAGAACCCCACTAGCGGGAGTCTACAATGAGCAGTTCTTC. It is translated as CASSQRTPLAGVYNEQFF.

The chain has TRBV29-1 and TRBJ2-1; 7 nucleotides match TRBD2. V lost 7 bases to trimming and J lost 1 base; unmatched junction nucleotides: 4. This CDR3 is built from 13 residues. Germline V gives CDR1 SQVTM, CDR2 ANQGSEA. CDR3 residues: CSAGAGSYNEQFF. In DNA form, the CDR3 reads TGCAGCGCCGGAGCGGGATCCTACAATGAGCAGTTCTTC.

The V and J genes are TRBV5-4 and TRBJ1-4; TRBD1 is a possible D gene (5 bases). V was shortened by 3 bases and J by 10 bases, with 16 bases between the two germline ends. This CDR3 has 14 amino acids. The germline V gene encodes CDR1 SGHNT and CDR2 YYREEE (reference sequence). CDR3 nucleotides: TGTGCCAGCAGCTCCCAGGGTGGAGATGGAAAACTGTTTTTT. Its protein product is CASSSQGGDGKLFF.

This clone is a singleton in its sample. V and J are TRBV12-3 or TRBV12-4 and TRBJ1-1; D ambiguous. Trimming pared 7 bases from V and 6 bases from J, leaving 12 bases between. The CDR3 contains 12 residues. The CDR3 DNA is TGTGCCAGCACCGAGGTTCTGCCTGAAGCTTTCTTT. This codes for CASTEVLPEAFF.

The chain has TRBV9 and TRBJ2-1, with 9 bases identical to TRBD2. This CDR3 is built from 17 residues. The trim removed 0 bases at V and 4 bases at J, leaving 8 bases unmatched. Per germline, CDR1 SGDLS and CDR2 YYNGEE. The CDR3 nucleotides read TGTGCCAGCAGCGTAGAGGGTAGCGGGGGCGTTTACAATGAGCAGTTCTTC. This encodes CASSVEGSGGVYNEQFF.

The gene calls are TRBV30 and TRBJ2-2, with 12 bases identical to TRBD2. The CDR3 extends over 15 amino acids. V dropped 5 bases and J dropped 5; count of bases not matched to a gene: 6. Looked up from germline, CDR1 is GTSNPN and CDR2 is SVGIG (reference sequence). The CDR3 DNA reads as TGTGCCTGGGTCCTAGCGGGGGGGAGGACCGGGGAGCTGTTTTTT. Translated, it gives CAWVLAGGRTGELFF.

This chain links TRBV19 with TRBJ2-7; TRBD2 might be the D (5 bases). This CDR3 region has 14 residues. The germline V gene has CDR1 LNHDA and CDR2 SQIVND (reference sequence). The ends were cut back, 5 bases at V and 4 bases at J, with 15 bases in the middle. This CDR3 reads CASSVSAGLYEQYF. DNA of the CDR3: TGTGCCAGTAGTGTCTCCGCGGGCCTGTACGAGCAGTACTTC. Full variable domain (remainder filled in from reference TRBV19 and TRBJ2-7): DGGITQSPKYLFRKEGQNVTLSCEQNLNHDAMYWYRQDPGQGLRLIYYSQIVNDFQKGDIAEGYSVSREKKESFPLTVTSAQKNPTAFYLCASSVSAGLYEQYFGPGTRLTVT.

The chain joins TRBV11-2 to TRBJ1-6; possible D gene TRBD1, 5 bases. Germline values: CDR1 SGHAT, CDR2 FQNNGV. The length of the CDR3 is 16 residues. V was pared by 3 bases and J by 6 bases, with 15 bases between. Written as DNA, the CDR3 is TGTGCCAGCAGCTTTCCCGGCGCAGGGCCTAATTCACCCCTCCACTTT. Translating gives CASSFPGAGPNSPLHF.

The chain links TRBV2 to TRBJ2-5; TRBD2 aligns across 11 bases. The V gene end was trimmed by 6 bases and the J gene end by 4 bases; junction bases not matched to a gene: 10. Germline CDR1 SNHLY, CDR2 FYNNEI. This CDR3 spans 16 amino acids. This chain's CDR3 is CASSRRGLAVGETQYF. CDR3 DNA: TGTGCCAGCAGCCGACGGGGACTAGCGGTGGGAGAGACCCAGTACTTC.

This clone has just a few counts. The chain employs TRBV6-1 and TRBJ1-1; tentatively, D is TRBD1 (5 bases). CDR1 MNHNS and CDR2 SASEGT come from the germline V gene. With 2 bases removed from V and 5 bases from J, the gap between germline ends came to 12 bases. This CDR3 contains 14 residues. This chain's CDR3 is CASSELGLRTEAFF. CDR3 sequence (DNA): TGTGCCAGCAGTGAACTGGGACTTAGAACTGAAGCTTTCTTT.

The rearrangement joins TRBV5-1 to TRBJ2-2; a weak D match, TRBD2 (7 bases). The CDR3 is 16 residues long. CDR1 SGHRS and CDR2 YFSETQ come from the germline V gene. V lost 4 bases and J 3 bases, leaving 16 bases between the germline ends. The CDR3 bases are TGCGCCAGCAGCCGCTCGGGGGCGGGGGACACCGGGGAGCTGTTTTTT. Protein: CASSRSGAGDTGELFF.

The chain carries TRBV12-5 and TRBJ2-7, with 9 bases fitting TRBD1. Losses at the gene ends were 6 bases for V and 4 bases for J; bases not matched to a gene: 7. The CDR3 runs to 14 residues. The V gene's germline CDR1 is LGHNT and CDR2 FRNRAP. CDR3 DNA: TGTGCTAGTGGGGTGGACAGGGGAACTTACGAGCAGTACTTC. Protein: CASGVDRGTYEQYF.

The chain couples TRBV11-2 to TRBJ2-7; D may be TRBD1 (5 bases). CDR1 and CDR2 (germline): SGHAT, FQNNGV. The CDR3 has 13 residues. Trimming took off 1 base at V and 5 bases at J, with 9 bases between the two ends. The CDR3: CASSLGRVHEQYF. The CDR3 nucleotides read TGTGCCAGCAGCTTAGGCAGGGTCCACGAGCAGTACTTC.

The V gene is TRBV18, the J gene TRBJ2-4; D possibly corresponds to TRBD1 (5 bases). V gave up 0 bases and J gave up 4 bases, with 10 bases separating them. Germline lookup yields CDR1 KGHSH and CDR2 LQKENI. The CDR3 is 15 residues long. The CDR3 here is CASSPPSQAKNIQYF. CDR3 bases: TGTGCCAGCTCACCACCGTCACAGGCTAAAAACATTCAGTACTTC.

This clone came up a few times. This sequence joins TRBV19 and TRBJ1-2; D is undetermined. This CDR3 has 13 amino acids. The germline V and J ends were trimmed by 1 base and 5 bases, with 8 bases remaining between them. Germline assignment: CDR1 LNHDA and CDR2 SQIVND (reference sequence). CDR3 DNA sequence: TGTGCCAGTAGTATAGGAGAGGCTTATGGCTACACCTTC. Amino acid sequence: CASSIGEAYGYTF.

The gene calls are TRBV5-6 and TRBJ2-3; TRBD2 aligns across 10 bases. CDR3 length equals 16 residues. Per germline, CDR1 SGHDT and CDR2 YYEEEE. The ends lost 3 bases at V and 4 bases at J; junction bases unmatched: 8. DNA for the CDR3: TGTGCCAGCAGCTGGTTAGCGGGGGGATCCGCAGATACGCAGTATTTT. It yields the protein CASSWLAGGSADTQYF.

The chain recombines TRBV3-1 (or the pseudogene TRBV3-2) with TRBJ2-4; 8 bases map to TRBD2. CDR1 and CDR2 from the germline V gene are LGHDT and YNNKEL (reference sequence). CDR3 size: 15 residues. J gave up 7 bases and V 0 bases, and 5 bases lay outside the gene matches. The CDR3 loop is CASSQEIAGSNIQYF. CDR3 coding DNA: TGTGCCAGCAGCCAAGAAATAGCGGGGTCGAACATTCAGTACTTC.